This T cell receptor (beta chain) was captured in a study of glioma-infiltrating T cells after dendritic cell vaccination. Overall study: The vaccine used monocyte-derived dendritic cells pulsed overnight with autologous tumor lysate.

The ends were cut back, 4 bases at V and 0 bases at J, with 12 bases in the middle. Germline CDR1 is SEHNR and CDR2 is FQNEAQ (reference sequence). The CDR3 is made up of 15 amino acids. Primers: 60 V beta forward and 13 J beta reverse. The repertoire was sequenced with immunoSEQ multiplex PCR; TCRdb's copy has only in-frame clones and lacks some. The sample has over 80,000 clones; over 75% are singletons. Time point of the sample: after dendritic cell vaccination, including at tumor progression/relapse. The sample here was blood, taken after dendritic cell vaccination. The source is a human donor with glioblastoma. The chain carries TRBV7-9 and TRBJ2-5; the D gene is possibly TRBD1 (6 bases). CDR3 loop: CASSSAGTHQETQYF. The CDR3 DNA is TGTGCCAGCAGCTCAGCCGGGACACACCAAGAGACCCAGTACTTC.